The 30 T cell receptor beta chains presented below share a single source sample, sequenced in a study of CD8 T cells in ankylosing spondylitis. TCRdb passed the 5' RACE reads through MiXCR, listing each CDR3 protein once. The table includes 160,000 or so distinct CDR3 sequences, approximately 9.9% detected once. Sequencing input: blood, either unsorted or a sorted T cell fraction (not recorded which). These receptors came from a female donor with ankylosing spondylitis or in good health (not recorded which).

The J gene is TRBJ2-7, the V gene TRBV12-3 or TRBV12-4; the D is unclear. V lost 3 bases, J lost 4 bases, and 10 bases lay in between. The CDR3 is 13 residues long. The chain's CDR3 is CASSFASRYEQYF. In nucleotides, the CDR3 is TGTGCCAGCAGTTTCGCTAGTCGGTACGAGCAGTACTTC.

This clonotype was seen many times. The rearrangement joins TRBV29-1 to TRBJ2-2; 9 bases match TRBD1. Per germline, CDR1 SQVTM and CDR2 ANQGSEA. The V and J ends lost 7 bases and 0 bases, in that order; junction bases with no gene match: 3. The CDR3 runs to 14 residues. The CDR3 DNA reads as TGCAGCGCTCGGACAGGGGCGAACACCGGGGAGCTGTTTTTT. The encoded protein is CSARTGANTGELFF.

The rearrangement uses TRBV12-3 or TRBV12-4 and TRBJ2-3; no definite D call. V shed 3 bases and J shed 2 bases, with 6 bases lying between them. There are 13 residues in the CDR3. CDR3 amino acids: CASSFVITDTQYF. As DNA, the CDR3 is TGTGCCAGCAGTTTCGTGATCACAGATACGCAGTATTTT.

The table lists this clonotype with a few counts. This chain links TRBV20-1 with TRBJ2-2; 7 bases match TRBD1. J lost 4 bases, V lost 1 base, and 6 bases had no gene match. This CDR3 spans 15 amino acids. From germline, CDR1 is DFQATT and CDR2 SNEGSKA (reference sequence). CDR3 DNA sequence: TGCAGTGCTAGAGGGGACAGTAGAGGCACCGGGGAGCTGTTTTTT. Its protein is CSARGDSRGTGELFF.

This clonotype was observed at least ten times. This chain joins TRBV24-1 and TRBJ2-2; D perhaps matches TRBD1 (5 bases). The germline V gene encodes CDR1 KGHDR and CDR2 SFDVKD. The CDR3 length is 15 residues. Trimming removed 3 bases from V and 3 bases from J, with 10 bases in between. The CDR3 loop is CATSDADIDTGELFF. DNA for the CDR3: TGTGCCACCAGTGATGCGGACATCGACACCGGGGAGCTGTTTTTT.

This clonotype was seen a handful of times. The chain combines TRBV6-2 or TRBV6-3 with TRBJ2-2; TRBD2 might be the D (6 bases). In germline, CDR1 is MNHEY, CDR2 SVGEGT. The V gene lost 5 bases and the J gene lost 7 bases, with 14 bases spanning the gap. CDR3 length: 14 amino acids. The CDR3 here is CASSPGTAHGELFF. The CDR3 coding sequence is TGTGCCAGCAGTCCTGGGACTGCCCACGGGGAGCTGTTTTTT.

This clonotype was seen a few times. The J gene is TRBJ2-7, the V gene TRBV7-9; TRBD2 might be the D (5 bases). Germline CDR1 reads SEHNR; CDR2 reads FQNEAQ (reference sequence). Trimming cost V 5 bases and J 2 bases, with 13 bases left between them. The CDR3 sequence is 14 residues long. The CDR3 DNA follows: TGTGCCAGCAGCCCCCCAGCGGTCCCCTACGAGCAGTACTTC. It translates to CASSPPAVPYEQYF.

This clonotype has a handful of counts. The chain joins TRBV19 to TRBJ2-5, with 8 bases lining up with TRBD2. In germline, CDR1 is LNHDA, CDR2 SQIVND (reference sequence). The CDR3 spans 13 residues. J gave up 2 bases and V 5 bases, and 1 base lay outside the gene matches. In nucleotides, the CDR3 is TGTGCCAGTAGTGTAGCGGGACAAGAGACCCAGTACTTC. Translating it yields CASSVAGQETQYF.

Many counts were recorded for this clonotype. This chain uses TRBV12-3 or TRBV12-4 with TRBJ2-7; no reliable D call. Between the trimmed V and J ends, which lost 0 bases and 2 bases, there was a span of 5 bases. The CDR3 extends over 13 amino acids. The CDR3 sequence is CASSLALTYEQYF. In DNA form, the CDR3 reads TGTGCCAGCAGTTTAGCATTGACCTACGAGCAGTACTTC.

This clonotype was detected only a few times. The junction departs from germline at one end; a sequencing error may be responsible. The V and J genes are TRBV7-7 and TRBJ2-1; D is uncertain. This CDR3 is built from 13 residues. The germline gives CDR1 SSHAT, CDR2 FNYEAQ (reference sequence). CDR3 bases: TGTGCTAGCAGCTTGTCCTGGGGTAATGAGCAGTTCTTC. Its protein is CASSLSWGNEQFF.

V is TRBV6-4 and J is TRBJ2-7; a possible D gene is TRBD1 (6 bases). The V and J ends lost 3 bases and 4 bases respectively, with 10 bases between them. In germline, CDR1 is MRHNA, CDR2 SNTAGT. The CDR3 has 13 residues. The CDR3 loop reads CASSDLQGYEQYF. CDR3 coding DNA: TGTGCCAGCAGTGATCTACAGGGATACGAGCAGTACTTC.

This clonotype was observed many times. This rearrangement joins TRBV24-1 to TRBJ2-1; no reliable D call. V shed 6 bases and J shed 5 bases, with 7 bases lying between them. CDR1 is KGHDR and CDR2 is SFDVKD in the germline V gene. The CDR3 totals 12 residues. DNA of the CDR3: TGTGCCACCAGTAGTCAGGACAATGAGCAGTTCTTC. It codes for CATSSQDNEQFF.

This clonotype was seen only a few times. The chain carries TRBV4-2 and TRBJ2-7; 7 nucleotides agree with TRBD2. Germline V gene data show CDR1 as LGHNA and CDR2 as YNFKEQ. V was pared by 1 base and J by 5 bases, with 11 bases of the junction left unmatched. This CDR3 has 16 amino acids. The CDR3 loop is CASSQVPPGLPDEQYF. CDR3 coding DNA: TGTGCCAGCAGCCAAGTACCACCGGGACTACCGGACGAGCAGTACTTC.

This clonotype was found a few times. The rearrangement uses TRBV7-9 and TRBJ2-5; the D is unclear. Trimming pared 5 bases from V and 2 bases from J, leaving 9 bases between. Germline lookup yields CDR1 SEHNR and CDR2 FQNEAQ (reference sequence). This CDR3 has 13 amino acids. The CDR3 bases are TGTGCCAGCAGCCATCCCCTACAAGAGACCCAGTACTTC. This sequence encodes CASSHPLQETQYF. The complete variable domain, with remaining parts taken from reference TRBV7-9 and TRBJ2-5, reads DTGVSQNPRHKITKRGQNVTFRCDPISEHNRLYWYRQTLGQGPEFLTYFQNEAQLEKSRLLSDRFSAERPKGSFSTLEIQRTEQGDSAMYLCASSHPLQETQYFGPGTRLLVL.

This clonotype showed up many times. The J gene is TRBJ2-1, the V gene TRBV20-1, with D perhaps TRBD1 or TRBD2 (6 bases each). The V end was cut by 3 bases, the J end by 4 bases, with 28 bases between. CDR3 length: 19 residues. The germline V gene has CDR1 DFQATT and CDR2 SNEGSKA (reference sequence). Written as DNA, the CDR3 is TGCAGTGCTAGGGGTTGGTTAGCGGAATACGCCGGACAGTACAATGAGCAGTTCTTC. Amino acids: CSARGWLAEYAGQYNEQFF.

This clonotype was observed a handful of times. The chain carries TRBV20-1 and TRBJ2-3; D might be TRBD2 (5 bases). CDR1 is DFQATT, CDR2 SNEGSKA, per germline (reference sequence). The V gene lost 6 bases and the J gene lost 3 bases, with 22 bases spanning the gap. The CDR3 is 16 residues long. The CDR3 DNA is TGCAGTGCGACCTCCGCAGCGGCAATGGGAACAGATACGCAGTATTTT. Translated: CSATSAAAMGTDTQYF.

The chain joins TRBV5-6 to TRBJ2-1, with a tentative D call TRBD1 (6 bases). With 3 bases removed from V and 8 bases from J, the gap between germline ends came to 12 bases. CDR1 is SGHDT, CDR2 YYEEEE, per germline. The CDR3 contains 13 residues. The CDR3 DNA reads TGTGCCAGCAGCTCCGGACAGTCCCATGAGCAGTTCTTC. Translation: CASSSGQSHEQFF.

This clonotype has just a few counts. This sequence joins TRBV5-6 and TRBJ2-3, with TRBD2 identical over 7 bases. This CDR3 contains 14 residues. Germline-derived CDR1 and CDR2 are SGHDT and YYEEEE. V dropped 4 bases and J dropped 5; count of bases not matched to a gene: 7. The DNA for the CDR3 is TGTGCCAGCAGCGGGGGGGGAGCAAGAGATACGCAGTATTTT. Its translation: CASSGGGARDTQYF.

This clonotype was detected ten times or more. The rearrangement uses TRBV3-1 and TRBJ2-1; D is unclear. Germline-derived CDR1 and CDR2 are LGHDT and YNNKEL (reference sequence). The CDR3 totals 14 residues. V lost 3 bases to trimming and J lost 6 bases, with 12 bases between them. The CDR3 spells CASSQTGRPNEQFF. The CDR3 DNA follows: TGTGCCAGCAGCCAGACTGGACGGCCCAATGAGCAGTTCTTC.

This clonotype was counted only a few times. The CDR3 protein is CASSQGPAGPQETQYF. CDR3 nucleotides: TGCGCCAGCAGCCAAGGGCCAGCGGGGCCCCAAGAGACCCAGTACTTC. The chain recombines TRBV4-3 with TRBJ2-5, with TRBD2 matching over 7 bases. CDR3 length: 16 amino acids. Germline V gene data show CDR1 as LGHNA and CDR2 as YSLEER. The trim removed 1 base at V and 1 base at J, leaving 6 bases unmatched.

This clonotype was counted only a few times. The chain uses TRBV29-1 and TRBJ2-6; D is unclear. Germline V gene lookup returns CDR1 SQVTM and CDR2 ANQGSEA. The V end was cut by 4 bases, the J end by 2 bases, with 6 bases between. The CDR3 consists of 13 residues. The CDR3 here is CSVAGTGANVLTF. The CDR3, as DNA: TGCAGCGTTGCCGGAACTGGGGCCAACGTCCTGACTTTC.

On this clonotype: Just one base apart from a much larger clone, this may be a read error. J is TRBJ1-3 and V is TRBV28; D not certain. Germline V CDR1 and CDR2: MDHEN, SYDVKM. The CDR3 is 12 residues long. DNA for the CDR3: TGTGTCAGCAGCGGGACTGGAAACACCATATATTTT. Translated: CVSSGTGNTIYF.

This clonotype was detected a few times. The V gene is TRBV7-2, the J gene TRBJ2-3; D may be TRBD2 (5 bases). Deletions cut 5 bases from V and 0 bases from J, with 15 bases between. This CDR3 is 16 amino acids long. Looked up from germline, CDR1 is SGHTA and CDR2 is FQGNSA. The DNA for the CDR3 is TGTGCCAGCAGCCCACAACTAGTTCTAAGCACAGATACGCAGTATTTT. It yields the protein CASSPQLVLSTDTQYF.

This clonotype came up many times. V is TRBV7-9 and J is TRBJ2-7; 11 positions agree with TRBD1. The V and J ends lost 4 bases and 4 bases, in that order; junction bases with no gene match: 6. Germline loops: CDR1 SEHNR, CDR2 FQNEAQ (reference sequence). The CDR3 consists of 15 residues. The CDR3 DNA sequence: TGTGCCAGCAGCTACGGACAGGGGGCGCGGTACGAGCAGTACTTC. The encoded protein is CASSYGQGARYEQYF.

Ten or more counts support this clonotype. V and J are TRBV27 and TRBJ2-1; 8 bases are shared with TRBD2. Germline V gene lookup returns CDR1 MNHEY and CDR2 SMNVEV (reference sequence). The CDR3 contains 15 residues. With V trimmed by 10 bases and J by 0 bases, 8 bases remained unmatched. CDR3 sequence (DNA): TGTGCCACCTCGACTAGCGACCCCTCCTACAATGAGCAGTTCTTC. Amino acids: CATSTSDPSYNEQFF.

The V call is TRBV19, the J call TRBJ1-1; D not certain. This CDR3 region has 12 residues. Germline lookup yields CDR1 LNHDA and CDR2 SQIVND (reference sequence). Deletions cut 3 bases from V and 0 bases from J, with 2 bases between. The CDR3 loop reads CASSMVNTEAFF. Here the CDR3 DNA reads TGTGCCAGTAGTATGGTGAACACTGAAGCTTTCTTT.

This chain joins TRBV27 and TRBJ2-5, with 8 bases lining up with TRBD1. CDR1 is MNHEY and CDR2 is SMNVEV in the germline V gene (reference sequence). The length of the CDR3 is 13 residues. Trimming took 6 bases from V and 7 from J; bases not matched to a gene: 7. The CDR3 protein is CASSPGTGWTQYF. As DNA, the CDR3 is TGTGCCAGCAGCCCCGGGACAGGTTGGACCCAGTACTTC.

The sample holds a few counts of this clonotype. The CDR3 DNA reads as TGTGCCAGCAGCTTACACGGAGGGGGCACAGATACGCAGTATTTT. It codes for CASSLHGGGTDTQYF. The genes are TRBV11-2 and TRBJ2-3; the D gene is possibly TRBD2 (6 bases). This CDR3 is built from 15 residues. The germline gives CDR1 SGHAT, CDR2 FQNNGV. V was pared by 2 bases and J by 1 base, with 10 bases between.

The chain employs TRBV5-1 and TRBJ2-7; D ambiguous. Per the germline V gene, CDR1 is SGHRS and CDR2 is YFSETQ. The germline V and J ends were trimmed by 0 bases and 6 bases, with 7 bases remaining between them. CDR3 size: 12 residues. CDR3 bases: TGCGCCAGCAGCTTGGCCCCGGCCGAGCAGTACTTC. It translates to CASSLAPAEQYF.

This clonotype was detected ten times or more. CDR3: CASSLGGYETQYF. The CDR3 DNA is TGCGCCAGCAGCTTGGGTGGATACGAGACCCAGTACTTC. The chain couples TRBV5-1 to TRBJ2-5; no definite D call. Germline lookup yields CDR1 SGHRS and CDR2 YFSETQ. Trimming removed 0 bases at V and 5 bases at J, with 8 bases between. The CDR3 loop spans 13 amino acids. Full variable domain (missing parts from reference TRBV5-1 and TRBJ2-5): KAGVTQTPRYLIKTRGQQVTLSCSPISGHRSVSWYQQTPGQGLQFLFEYFSETQRNKGNFPGRFSGRQFSNSRSEMNVSTLELGDSALYLCASSLGGYETQYFGPGTRLLVL.